What follows describes a single TCR beta chain. A universal primer site was created by template switching, with the cDNA bearing unique molecular identifiers. TCRdb passed the 5' RACE reads through MiXCR, listing each CDR3 protein once. The table shows 400,000 to 650,000 distinct CDR3 sequences, with 20% to 25% occurring only once. Healthy Caucasians made up all donors. This specimen belongs to a study of identical twins. Separately, the same data were catalogued under a study of T cells expressing NK-cell markers. That investigation notes: Underlying the TCR beta repertoires were sorted CD3+CD56+NKG2C+, CD3+CD56+NKG2C- and CD3+CD56-NKG2C+ T cells.

The sequencing input was CD4+ T cells sorted from blood. The receptor's source is a woman younger than 35 in good health.

CDR3: CSARDYLGGEKLFF. The CDR3 DNA sequence: TGCAGTGCTAGAGATTATCTTGGGGGTGAAAAACTGTTTTTT. The chain couples TRBV20-1 to TRBJ1-4, with a weak D call TRBD1 (5 bases). The CDR3 sequence is 14 residues long. With 0 bases removed from V and 7 bases from J, the gap between germline ends came to 12 bases. Germline V gene sequence: CDR1 DFQATT, CDR2 SNEGSKA (reference sequence).